This TCR beta chain was sequenced in a study of regulatory T cells in long-lasting Graves disease. With iRepertoire HTBI primers and Arm-PCR of CDR3 regions, TCR beta libraries were built. MiXCR, run by TCRdb on the multiplex PCR reads, gives a single entry per CDR3 protein. The sample shows 400,000 to 500,000 distinct CDR3 sequences, more than 12% of them seen only once. Trimming removed 3 bases from V and 4 bases from J, with 15 bases in between. Germline V gives CDR1 DFQATT, CDR2 SNEGSKA (reference sequence). CDR3 length: 14 residues. Time point indicated: newly diagnosed GD, antithyroid drugs for less than 3 months. Construction of the TCR library relied on RNA isolated from PBMCs. The same sample was also used in a study of T cells in Graves' hyperthyroidism and ophthalmopathy.

The chain combines TRBV20-1 with TRBJ1-2, with D possibly matching TRBD1 (5 bases). The sequence came from a woman aged 25-40 years with Graves disease. Sequencing was performed on peripheral blood mononuclear cells (PBMCs), taken at new diagnosis, from a patient treated with antithyroid drugs. The CDR3: CSASVQDKGYGYTF. CDR3 coding DNA: TGCAGTGCTAGCGTACAGGATAAAGGCTATGGCTACACCTTC.